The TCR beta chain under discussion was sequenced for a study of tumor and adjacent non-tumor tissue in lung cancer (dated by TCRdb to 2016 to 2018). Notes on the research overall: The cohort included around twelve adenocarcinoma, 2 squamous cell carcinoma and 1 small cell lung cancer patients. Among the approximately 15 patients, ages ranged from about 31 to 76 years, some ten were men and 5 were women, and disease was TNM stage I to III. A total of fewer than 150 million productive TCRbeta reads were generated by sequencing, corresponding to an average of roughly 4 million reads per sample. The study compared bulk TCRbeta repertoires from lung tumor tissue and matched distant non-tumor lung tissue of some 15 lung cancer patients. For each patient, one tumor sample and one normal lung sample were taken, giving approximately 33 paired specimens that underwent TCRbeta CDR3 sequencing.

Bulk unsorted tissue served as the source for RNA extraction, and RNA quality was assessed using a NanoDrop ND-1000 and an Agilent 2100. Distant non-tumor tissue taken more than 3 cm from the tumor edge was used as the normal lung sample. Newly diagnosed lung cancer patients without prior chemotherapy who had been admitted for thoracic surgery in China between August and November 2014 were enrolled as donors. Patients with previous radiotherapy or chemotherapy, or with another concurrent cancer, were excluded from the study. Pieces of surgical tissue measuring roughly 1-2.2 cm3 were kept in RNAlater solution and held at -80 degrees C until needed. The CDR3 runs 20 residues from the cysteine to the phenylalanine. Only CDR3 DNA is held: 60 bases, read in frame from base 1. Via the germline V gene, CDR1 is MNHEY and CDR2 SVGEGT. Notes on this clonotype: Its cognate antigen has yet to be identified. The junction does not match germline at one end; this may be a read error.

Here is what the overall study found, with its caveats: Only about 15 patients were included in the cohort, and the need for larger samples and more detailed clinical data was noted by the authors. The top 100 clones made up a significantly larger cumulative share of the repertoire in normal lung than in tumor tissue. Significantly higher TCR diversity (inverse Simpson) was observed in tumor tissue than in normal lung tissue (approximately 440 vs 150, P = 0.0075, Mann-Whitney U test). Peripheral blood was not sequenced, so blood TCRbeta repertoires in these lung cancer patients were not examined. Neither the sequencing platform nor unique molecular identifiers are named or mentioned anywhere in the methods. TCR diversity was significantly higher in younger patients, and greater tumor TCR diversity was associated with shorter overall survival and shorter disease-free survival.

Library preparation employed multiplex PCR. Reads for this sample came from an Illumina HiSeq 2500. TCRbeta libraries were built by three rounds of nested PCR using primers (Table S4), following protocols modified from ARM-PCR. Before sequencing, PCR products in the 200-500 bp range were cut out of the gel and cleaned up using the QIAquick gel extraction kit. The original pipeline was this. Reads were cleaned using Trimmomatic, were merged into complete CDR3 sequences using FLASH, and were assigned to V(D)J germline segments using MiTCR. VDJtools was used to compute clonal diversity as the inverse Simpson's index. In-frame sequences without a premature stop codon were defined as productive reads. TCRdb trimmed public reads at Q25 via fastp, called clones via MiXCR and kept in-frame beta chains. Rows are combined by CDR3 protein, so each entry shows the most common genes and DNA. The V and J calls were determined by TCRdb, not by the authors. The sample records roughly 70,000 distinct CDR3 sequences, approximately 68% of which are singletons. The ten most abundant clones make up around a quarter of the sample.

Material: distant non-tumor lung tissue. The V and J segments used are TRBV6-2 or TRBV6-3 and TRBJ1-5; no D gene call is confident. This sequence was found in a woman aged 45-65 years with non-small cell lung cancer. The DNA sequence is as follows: TGTGCCAGCAATTTCGAATCTATGGTATATGTCAGCGGTCTTAATCAGTCCCAGCATTTT. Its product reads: CASNFESMVYVSGLNQSQHF.